This passage covers 32 T cell receptor beta chains from one sample sequenced in a study of T cell responses to AZD1222 COVID-19 vaccine. The repertoire was sequenced with immunoSEQ multiplex PCR; TCRdb's copy has only in-frame clones and lacks some. The repertoire holds about 100,000 clones, with roughly 86% as singletons. Sequenced material: peripheral blood, taken on day 0 of MenACWY control vaccination. The receptors derive from an adult in good health.

J is TRBJ1-1 and V is TRBV18, with D maybe TRBD1 (5 bases). Trimming removed 6 bases from V and 1 base from J, with 12 bases in between. The CDR3 covers 14 residues. The V gene's germline CDR1 is KGHSH and CDR2 LQKENI. The CDR3 region is CASSQGLGNTEAFF. CDR3 DNA sequence: TGTGCCAGCTCCCAGGGACTTGGGAACACTGAAGCTTTCTTT. Based on the CDR3 plus reference TRBV18 and TRBJ1-1, the full variable domain is NAGVMQNPRHLVRRRGQEARLRCSPMKGHSHVYWYRQLPEEGLKFMVYLQKENIIDESGMPKERFSAEFPKEGPSILRIQQVVRGDSAAYFCASSQGLGNTEAFFGQGTRLTVV.

This clone has a single count. V gene TRBV29-1 combines with J gene TRBJ2-3, with D possibly TRBD1 on 6 matching bases. V lost 7 bases and J lost 4, with 12 bases in between. CDR3 size: 12 residues. CDR1 is SQVTM, CDR2 ANQGSEA, per germline. For the CDR3, the DNA is TGCAGCGCGACAGGCAGCCCAGATACGCAGTATTTT. It yields the protein CSATGSPDTQYF.

As DNA, the CDR3 is TGTGCCAGAAGCTCAACGACAGGGGGTAACACTGAAGCTTTCTTT. Its translation: CARSSTTGGNTEAFF. This chain joins TRBV5-3 and TRBJ1-1; 9 nucleotides line up with TRBD1. TRBV5-3 is treated as an ORF (open reading frame) with a function not yet certain. Trimming took 3 bases from V and 2 from J; bases not matched to a gene: 5. This CDR3 comprises 15 residues.

For the CDR3, the DNA is TGTGCCAGCAGGAAATATGCAACTAATGAAAAACTGTTTTTT. This sequence encodes CASRKYATNEKLFF. The V call is TRBV28, the J call TRBJ1-4, with no clear D. This CDR3 comprises 14 residues. Germline-derived CDR1 and CDR2 are MDHEN and SYDVKM. The V and J ends lost 6 bases and 0 bases respectively, with 8 bases between them.

V is TRBV7-2 and J is TRBJ2-1; D may be TRBD1 (5 bases). Germline CDR1 is SGHTA and CDR2 is FQGNSA. Trimming shortened V by 8 bases and J by 3 bases, and 14 bases separated the two germline ends. The length of the CDR3 is 14 residues. As DNA, the CDR3 is TGTGCCAGCGGACATGGGGTAGGCTACAATGAGCAGTTCTTC. This translates into CASGHGVGYNEQFF.

V gene TRBV7-9 combines with J gene TRBJ1-1; D unresolved. V was shortened by 11 bases and J by 1 base, with 17 bases between the two germline ends. CDR3 length: 14 residues. Looked up from germline, CDR1 is SEHNR and CDR2 is FQNEAQ (reference sequence). CDR3 nucleotides: TGTGCCCCCGGGAGATCCCCAGCGAACACTGAAGCTTTCTTT. It translates to CAPGRSPANTEAFF.

In this sample, this clone turned up a few times. J is TRBJ2-5 and V is TRBV19, with TRBD1 matching 9 bases. Germline V gene data show CDR1 as LNHDA and CDR2 as SQIVND (reference sequence). The J segment lost 3 bases and the V segment lost 5 bases, leaving 1 base of the junction unmatched. The CDR3 sequence is 13 residues long. The chain's CDR3 is CASSRDREETQYF. For the CDR3, the DNA is TGTGCCAGTAGTCGGGACAGGGAAGAGACCCAGTACTTC. Together with reference TRBV19 and TRBJ2-5, the CDR3 gives the full variable domain: DGGITQSPKYLFRKEGQNVTLSCEQNLNHDAMYWYRQDPGQGLRLIYYSQIVNDFQKGDIAEGYSVSREKKESFPLTVTSAQKNPTAFYLCASSRDREETQYFGPGTRLLVL.

The V gene is TRBV25-1, the J gene TRBJ2-7, with 9 bases that match TRBD1. The CDR3 sequence is 13 residues long. V was clipped by 4 bases and J by 6 bases; unmatched bases: 4. Germline CDR1 is MGHDK and CDR2 is SYGVNS. Here the CDR3 DNA reads TGTGCCAGCAGTGTTACAGGGGGCAGCGAGCAGTACTTC. The encoded protein is CASSVTGGSEQYF.

The rearrangement links TRBV27 to TRBJ2-1; 7 bases map to TRBD2. The V gene end was trimmed by 3 bases and the J gene end by 6 bases; junction bases not matched to a gene: 8. Germline V gene sequence: CDR1 MNHEY, CDR2 SMNVEV (reference sequence). The CDR3 is 15 residues long. The CDR3 spells CASSLGRGGPNEQFF. The CDR3 DNA reads as TGTGCCAGCAGTTTGGGGAGGGGAGGGCCCAATGAGCAGTTCTTC.

J is TRBJ1-2 and V is TRBV19, with D possibly TRBD1 on 5 matching bases. The CDR3 totals 14 residues. Germline CDR1 is LNHDA and CDR2 is SQIVND (reference sequence). Trimming shortened V by 3 bases and J by 3 bases, and 11 bases separated the two germline ends. The CDR3 loop reads CASSMLGEYYGYTF. CDR3 bases: TGTGCCAGTAGTATGCTAGGGGAGTACTATGGCTACACCTTC.

The sample holds one count of this clone. This chain uses TRBV30 with TRBJ1-2; D perhaps matches TRBD1 (5 bases). The CDR3 is made up of 13 amino acids. V lost 3 bases and J 6 bases, leaving 14 bases between the germline ends. Germline V lookup: CDR1 GTSNPN, CDR2 SVGIG (reference sequence). The DNA of the CDR3 is TGTGCCTGGAGGGACAAGGGAGTCGATGGCTACACCTTC. This translates into CAWRDKGVDGYTF.

The DNA for the CDR3 is TGTGCCAGCAGCGGTGGTTTAGGGTTCACTGAAGCTTTCTTT. It specifies CASSGGLGFTEAFF. The V and J genes are TRBV9 and TRBJ1-1; unclear D gene. The CDR3 is 14 amino acids. Germline CDR1 and CDR2: SGDLS and YYNGEE. Deletions cut 3 bases from V and 4 bases from J, with 13 bases between.

CDR3 region: CASSVDEGTNEKLFF. DNA for the CDR3: TGTGCCAGCAGCGTAGACGAGGGAACTAATGAAAAACTGTTTTTT. The chain carries TRBV9 and TRBJ1-4, with D hard to call. Per the germline V gene, CDR1 is SGDLS and CDR2 is YYNGEE. The V end lost 0 bases, the J end lost 1 base, and 7 bases lay between the germline ends. This CDR3 has 15 residues.

This rearrangement joins TRBV6-2 or TRBV6-3 to TRBJ2-7; the D is unclear. V lost 4 bases to trimming and J lost 4 bases, with 5 bases between them. Germline lookup yields CDR1 MNHEY and CDR2 SVGEGT. This CDR3 is 11 amino acids long. CDR3: CASSFRYEQYF. CDR3 DNA: TGTGCCAGCAGTTTCAGATACGAGCAGTACTTC.

The chain employs TRBV5-5 and TRBJ2-2; 8 positions agree with TRBD1. The germline V gene encodes CDR1 SGHKS and CDR2 YYEKEE (reference sequence). There are 18 residues in the CDR3. The trim removed 4 bases at V and 1 base at J, leaving 12 bases unmatched. The DNA of the CDR3 is TGTGCCAGCAGCCCTTCCCGGACAGGGTGGGAGAACACCGGGGAGCTGTTTTTT. This sequence encodes CASSPSRTGWENTGELFF.

This clone was seen only once. This sequence joins TRBV30 and TRBJ1-6; 9 bases line up with TRBD1. From germline, CDR1 is GTSNPN and CDR2 SVGIG (reference sequence). This CDR3 has 14 amino acids. The ends lost 5 bases at V and 7 bases at J; junction bases unmatched: 6. The CDR3 nucleotides read TGTGCCTGGCAAGCTGACAGGGGGAATTCACCCCTCCACTTT. The encoded protein is CAWQADRGNSPLHF.

The chain has TRBV10-2 and TRBJ2-7; no clear D. Trimming stripped 4 bases from V and 0 bases from J, with 7 bases between. This CDR3 is built from 13 residues. Looked up from germline, CDR1 is WSHSY and CDR2 is SAAADI. The CDR3: CASSAPVSYEQYF. The CDR3 DNA sequence: TGCGCCAGCAGTGCCCCGGTCTCCTACGAGCAGTACTTC.

CDR3 bases: TGTGCCAGCAGCAAAGTTAGTCGGGACAGTACTTATAGCAATCAGCCCCAGCATTTT. Encoded protein: CASSKVSRDSTYSNQPQHF. The chain uses TRBV21-1 and TRBJ1-5; the tabulated D call, TRBD1, remains unverified against the DNA. TRBV21-1 is deemed a pseudogene. CDR3 length equals 19 residues.

This chain uses TRBV28 with TRBJ2-3, with 7 bases lining up with TRBD2. Germline lookup yields CDR1 MDHEN and CDR2 SYDVKM. J was trimmed by 2 bases and V by 2 bases; bases with no gene match: 13. The CDR3 has 18 residues. The CDR3 protein is CASSLGSRVAGPTDTQYF. The CDR3 nucleotides are TGTGCCAGCAGTTTAGGTTCTAGGGTAGCGGGCCCCACAGATACGCAGTATTTT.

The genes are TRBV6-2 or TRBV6-3 and TRBJ2-7, with 9 bases fitting TRBD1. Germline CDR1 is MNHEY and CDR2 is SVGEGT. There are 15 residues in the CDR3. Germline trimming cut 2 bases from V and 2 bases from J; bases unmatched to any gene: 4. The CDR3 loop is CASSYRRTGAYEQYF. CDR3 DNA sequence: TGTGCCAGCAGTTACCGGCGGACAGGGGCCTACGAGCAGTACTTC.

The J gene is TRBJ1-3, the V gene TRBV7-8; tentative D call: TRBD1 (5 bases). With 3 bases removed from V and 0 bases from J, the gap between germline ends came to 9 bases. The CDR3 has 15 residues. In germline, CDR1 is SGHVS, CDR2 FQNEAQ. This chain's CDR3 is CASSLDTYSGNTIYF. The CDR3 DNA is TGTGCCAGCAGCTTGGACACCTACTCTGGAAACACCATATATTTT.

The chain couples TRBV14 to TRBJ2-3; unclear D gene. V was pared by 1 base and J by 4 bases, with 3 bases between. This CDR3 region has 12 residues. Germline V lookup: CDR1 SGHDN, CDR2 FVKESK. The CDR3 sequence: CASSQGPDTQYF. As DNA, the CDR3 is TGTGCCAGCAGCCAAGGCCCAGATACGCAGTATTTT.

CDR3 in amino acids: CASSHGDRRLRGSDGYTF. The CDR3 coding sequence is TGTGCCAGCTCTCACGGGGACCGACGGCTCCGGGGCTCCGACGGCTACACCTTC. The chain joins TRBV2 to TRBJ1-2, with a possible D match to TRBD1 (5 bases). Germline assignment: CDR1 SNHLY and CDR2 FYNNEI. The CDR3 has 18 amino acids. The V end lost 8 bases, the J end lost 8 bases, and 33 bases lay between the germline ends.

CDR3 nucleotide sequence: TGTGCCAGCAGCCGGGGGAGGTTTAATGAAAAACTGTTTTTT. It is translated as CASSRGRFNEKLFF. This chain joins TRBV3-1 (or the pseudogene TRBV3-2) and TRBJ1-4; maybe TRBD1 (5 bases). The germline V gene encodes CDR1 LGHDT and CDR2 YNNKEL (reference sequence). V was clipped by 4 bases and J by 4 bases, with 10 bases between them. The CDR3 is 14 amino acids.

This clone was seen a handful of times. The chain recombines TRBV11-1 with TRBJ1-2, with D possibly matching TRBD1 (5 bases). V was cut by 5 bases and J by 3 bases, with 10 bases left in between. This CDR3 contains 13 residues. The germline V gene encodes CDR1 SGHAT and CDR2 FQDESV (reference sequence). The CDR3 bases are TGTGCCAGCAGCCCCGGGACGGACTATGGCTACACCTTC. Translation gives CASSPGTDYGYTF.

DNA of the CDR3: TGTGCCAGTAGCCCCTCTACAGGCGGTGGCTACACCTTC. Translating it yields CASSPSTGGGYTF. The chain couples TRBV19 to TRBJ1-2, with D perhaps TRBD1 (5 bases). CDR1 and CDR2 from the germline V gene are LNHDA and SQIVND (reference sequence). Deletions cut 6 bases from V and 7 bases from J, with 15 bases between. The CDR3 covers 13 residues.

The rearrangement links TRBV7-2 to TRBJ2-7; 12 nucleotides align to TRBD2. This CDR3 is built from 16 residues. V lost 10 bases to trimming and J lost 0 bases; unmatched junction nucleotides: 10. CDR1 and CDR2 from the germline V gene are SGHTA and FQGNSA. CDR3 amino acids: CATGLAGGGSSYEQYF. The DNA for the CDR3 is TGTGCCACGGGGCTAGCGGGAGGGGGCAGCTCCTACGAGCAGTACTTC.

The rearrangement joins TRBV15 to TRBJ1-4; 7 nucleotides align to TRBD1. Trimming removed 1 base from V and 4 bases from J; junction bases left unmatched: 9. CDR3 length equals 17 residues. CDR1 and CDR2 (germline): LNHNV, YYDKDF (reference sequence). CDR3: CATSRGRTGVINEKLFF. CDR3 nucleotide sequence: TGTGCCACCAGCAGAGGGCGAACAGGGGTGATTAATGAAAAACTGTTTTTT. Supplemented by reference TRBV15 and TRBJ1-4, the full variable domain reads DAMVIQNPRYQVTQFGKPVTLSCSQTLNHNVMYWYQQKSSQAPKLLFHYYDKDFNNEADTPDNFQSRRPNTSFCFLDIRSPGLGDTAMYLCATSRGRTGVINEKLFFGSGTQLSVL.

This clone appeared a single time. V gene TRBV7-2 combines with J gene TRBJ1-1; D remains ambiguous. CDR1 SGHTA and CDR2 FQGNSA come from the germline V gene. This CDR3 comprises 15 residues. V gave up 5 bases and J gave up 2 bases, with 15 bases separating them. The CDR3 DNA reads as TGTGCCAGCAGCCAACACAGCGTACCAAACACTGAAGCTTTCTTT. This encodes CASSQHSVPNTEAFF.

This clone was detected only a few times. The V call is TRBV28, the J call TRBJ1-1, with D unclear. V gave up 7 bases and J gave up 3 bases, with 12 bases separating them. Germline V lookup: CDR1 MDHEN, CDR2 SYDVKM. The CDR3 is made up of 13 amino acids. In nucleotides, the CDR3 is TGTGCCAGCAACCGGGCCTCGGACACTGAAGCTTTCTTT. This translates into CASNRASDTEAFF.

Only a few counts were recorded for this clone. The rearrangement joins TRBV27 to TRBJ1-1; no firm D call. Trimming removed 5 bases from V and 1 base from J, with 11 bases in between. CDR3 length equals 14 residues. Germline V gives CDR1 MNHEY, CDR2 SMNVEV (reference sequence). The CDR3 region is CASSRFAANTEAFF. DNA of the CDR3: TGTGCCAGCAGTCGATTCGCAGCGAACACTGAAGCTTTCTTT.

The chain carries TRBV28 and TRBJ1-5; D is unresolved. The CDR3 covers 13 residues. Germline lookup yields CDR1 MDHEN and CDR2 SYDVKM. V dropped 3 bases and J dropped 9 bases, with 12 bases sitting between them. The CDR3: CASSFPGAWPQHF. CDR3 DNA: TGTGCCAGCAGTTTCCCTGGTGCGTGGCCCCAGCATTTT. The full variable domain, rest sourced from reference TRBV28 and TRBJ1-5, is DVKVTQSSRYLVKRTGEKVFLECVQDMDHENMFWYRQDPGLGLRLIYFSYDVKMKEKGDIPEGYSVSREKKERFSLILESASTNQTSMYLCASSFPGAWPQHFGDGTRLSIL.